The rows below give T cell receptor beta chains drawn from one sample of a study of T cell changes during pregnancy in multiple sclerosis. TCRdb's table, derived via immunoSEQ multiplex PCR, lists solely in-frame clones and lacks some. Of about 59,000 clones listed, roughly 94% are singletons. Sample: CD8+ T cells from peripheral blood mononuclear cells, taken after pregnancy. Receptors originate from a female donor with multiple sclerosis, enrolled in a pregnancy study. The CDR3 runs from the conserved cysteine through the conserved F or W. D genes are given only for firm matches.

d_call	j_call	v_call	cdr3_nt	cdr3_aa
NA	TRBJ1-1	TRBV6-5	TGTGCCAGCAGGACCCACCCTGCAGGTGAAGCTTTCTTT	CASRTHPAGEAFF
NA	TRBJ1-4	TRBV2	TGTGCCAGCAGTAAAGGGGCAGCAACTAATGAAAAACTGTTTTTT	CASSKGAATNEKLFF
NA	TRBJ2-1	TRBV6-6	TGTGCCAGCAGTCTCGGGACTCAGGGGTTCTTC	CASSLGTQGFF
TRBD1	TRBJ2-2	TRBV13	TGTGCCAGCAGCCCCCTGCCGCCTGGGGACAGTATTAACACCGGGGAGCTGTTTTTT	CASSPLPPGDSINTGELFF
NA	TRBJ2-5	TRBV29-1	TGCAGCGCCGGGAGAGGGGAAGAGACCCAGTACTTC	CSAGRGEETQYF
NA	TRBJ2-1	TRBV4-3	TGCGCCAGCAGCCAAGATCGACAACTGACTAGTACCTATAATGAGCAGTTCTTC	CASSQDRQLTSTYNEQFF
TRBD2	TRBJ2-3	TRBV7-2	TGTGCCAGCAGCTTAGCTGGGACTAGGCAGACGCAGTATTTT	CASSLAGTRQTQYF
NA	TRBJ2-7	TRBV9	TGTGCCAGCAGCGTAGCCCCAGGTACTTACGAGCAGTACTTC	CASSVAPGTYEQYF
NA	TRBJ2-5	TRBV19	TGTGCCAGTAGTATAATTCAGGGGACGGAGACCCAGTACTTC	CASSIIQGTETQYF
NA	TRBJ1-1	TRBV4-2	TGTGCCAGCAGCCAATTACGGTTGAACACTGAAGCTTTCTTT	CASSQLRLNTEAFF